This T cell receptor beta chain was observed in a study of cytomegalovirus exposure and HLA in healthy donors. This CDR3 has 15 amino acids. J gave up 10 bases and V 1 base, and 10 bases lay outside the gene matches. CDR1 is LGHNA and CDR2 is YSLEER in the germline V gene. The PCR contained 60 Vbeta and 13 Jbeta primers. Profiled with immunoSEQ multiplex PCR; TCRdb holds only in-frame clones, not every one. The table lists about 94,000 clones, about 74% of them singletons, with 3% to 4.5% in the top ten. Study results and limitations: Most of the CMV-associated TCR beta chains (in a later analysis) appeared to be HLA-restricted. Whilst most TCR sequences proved rare, a subset of public TCRs occurred across many donors. The only immune exposure information that was available was CMV serostatus.

About this clone itself: Its cognate antigen is unknown.

The chain links TRBV4-3 to TRBJ1-1; 9 bases fit TRBD1. This sequence originates from a man aged 25 to 40 in good health and CMV-seronegative. Input material: PBMCs. CDR3 DNA sequence: TGCGCCAGCAGCCAAGTACAGGGGGCGGCCCGTCGAGCTTTCTTT. This encodes CASSQVQGAARRAFF.